A single sample is the source of the 16 T cell receptor beta chains below, sequenced in a study of blood T cell repertoires in COVID-19. Generated by immunoSEQ multiplex PCR, the TCRdb table keeps only in-frame clones and is missing some. In the table there are under 55,000 clones, roughly 80% of which are singletons. The sample taken for sequencing was PBMCs or T cells enriched from blood (not recorded which). These TCRs come from a woman between 45 and 65 years old with acute COVID-19.

The chain links TRBV28 to TRBJ2-3, with a weak D call TRBD1 (6 bases). Germline V gives CDR1 MDHEN, CDR2 SYDVKM. The CDR3 is 14 residues long. With 5 bases removed from V and 5 bases from J, the gap between germline ends came to 14 bases. The CDR3 loop is CASSKLGQIDTQYF. The CDR3 DNA reads TGTGCCAGCAGTAAGCTCGGACAGATAGATACGCAGTATTTT.

The chain has TRBV7-9 and TRBJ2-3; 13 bases match TRBD2. The J segment lost 3 bases and the V segment lost 5 bases, leaving 14 bases of the junction unmatched. Per germline, CDR1 SEHNR and CDR2 FQNEAQ (reference sequence). The CDR3 extends over 19 amino acids. The DNA for the CDR3 is TGTGCCAGCAGCCCTACATCTACTAGCGGGGGGGGACGAACAGATACGCAGTATTTT. Translation gives CASSPTSTSGGGRTDTQYF.

The count of this clone is one. One end of the junction varies from germline; a read error may be responsible. V is TRBV27 and J is TRBJ1-1; D is ambiguous. In germline, CDR1 is MNHEY, CDR2 SMNVEV (reference sequence). CDR3 length: 15 residues. The CDR3 region has the DNA TGTGCCAGCACTTTACTAAGACTGGGGAACACTGAAGCTTTCTTT. Amino acid sequence: CASTLLRLGNTEAFF.

This clone was found once. V usage is TRBV12-3 or TRBV12-4 and J usage is TRBJ1-1; D is possibly TRBD1 (6 bases). The CDR3 has 13 residues. The V and J ends lost 7 bases and 7 bases respectively, with 16 bases between them. The chain's CDR3 is CASTFERDIEAFF. CDR3 sequence (DNA): TGTGCCAGCACCTTCGAGAGGGACATTGAAGCTTTCTTT.

The chain combines TRBV5-1 with TRBJ2-5; 9 nucleotides line up with TRBD2. Germline V gene data show CDR1 as SGHRS and CDR2 as YFSETQ. This CDR3 has 17 residues. V dropped 4 bases and J dropped 5; count of bases not matched to a gene: 15. The CDR3 here is CASSIAPTGTSMETQYF. The CDR3 coding sequence is TGCGCCAGCAGCATAGCGCCCACCGGGACTAGCATGGAGACCCAGTACTTC.

This chain uses TRBV11-3 with TRBJ2-3, with 8 nucleotides matching TRBD2. J gave up 4 bases and V 2 bases, and 5 bases lay outside the gene matches. Germline lookup yields CDR1 SGHNT and CDR2 YENEEA. CDR3 size: 15 residues. Here the CDR3 reads CASSLRAGGPDTQYF. CDR3 DNA: TGTGCCAGCAGCTTAAGGGCGGGGGGCCCAGATACGCAGTATTTT.

J is TRBJ1-2 and V is TRBV6-5, with D uncertain. V dropped 2 bases and J dropped 1 base, with 2 bases sitting between them. This CDR3 region has 12 residues. Germline assignment: CDR1 MNHEY and CDR2 SVGAGI. The DNA of the CDR3 is TGTGCCAGCAGTTACCGTAACTATGGCTACACCTTC. Its translation: CASSYRNYGYTF.

This sequence joins TRBV15 and TRBJ1-2; possible D gene TRBD1, 6 bases. This CDR3 is built from 18 residues. CDR1 and CDR2 (germline): LNHNV, YYDKDF (reference sequence). Trimming cost V 0 bases and J 4 bases, with 21 bases left between them. The CDR3 bases are TGTGCCACCAGCAGAGATGTTGAAGAGGGGGGGGCTTCCTATGGCTACACCTTC. Amino acids: CATSRDVEEGGASYGYTF.

The V call is TRBV4-2, the J call TRBJ2-2; 8 positions match TRBD2. The germline gives CDR1 LGHNA, CDR2 YNFKEQ. With 0 bases clipped from V and 0 bases from J, the junction kept 9 bases outside the gene matches. The CDR3 totals 19 residues. CDR3: CASSQDRGGGKANTGELFF. In DNA, the CDR3 is TGTGCCAGCAGCCAAGACCGCGGCGGGGGGAAGGCGAACACCGGGGAGCTGTTTTTT.

The V gene is TRBV11-1, the J gene TRBJ2-2; TRBD1 agrees at 8 bases. CDR1 is SGHAT and CDR2 is FQDESV in the germline V gene (reference sequence). The CDR3 is made up of 14 amino acids. Trimming took 5 bases from V and 6 from J; bases not matched to a gene: 5. The CDR3 here is CASSVDRGPGELFF. The CDR3 DNA reads TGTGCCAGCAGCGTCGACAGGGGCCCCGGGGAGCTGTTTTTT.

The gene calls are TRBV9 and TRBJ2-7; 10 nucleotides agree with TRBD1. The germline CDR1 and CDR2 sequences are SGDLS and YYNGEE. This CDR3 has 14 residues. V shed 3 bases and J 5 bases; nucleotides not matched to a gene: 5. In nucleotides, the CDR3 is TGTGCCAGCAGCGGGGGACAGGGGAACGACGAGCAGTACTTC. Translating gives CASSGGQGNDEQYF.

The genes are TRBV3-1 (or the pseudogene TRBV3-2) and TRBJ1-2; D remains ambiguous. V was shortened by 2 bases and J by 2 bases, with 12 bases between the two germline ends. Looked up from germline, CDR1 is LGHDT and CDR2 is YNNKEL (reference sequence). This CDR3 is built from 15 residues. The CDR3 nucleotides read TGTGCCAGCAGCCAAAGCAGAGGGCGAAACTATGGCTACACCTTC. Translating gives CASSQSRGRNYGYTF.

This clone was recorded once. This chain links TRBV7-6 with TRBJ1-2, with D uncertain. Trimming removed 4 bases from V and 5 bases from J, with 8 bases in between. CDR3 length equals 12 residues. CDR1 and CDR2 from the germline V gene are SGHVS and FNYEAQ. The CDR3 is CASSSGRYGYTF. CDR3 nucleotide sequence: TGTGCCAGCAGCTCCGGTCGGTATGGCTACACCTTC.

The chain has TRBV11-3 and TRBJ2-5, with D tentatively TRBD1 (6 bases). Germline CDR1 reads SGHNT; CDR2 reads YENEEA. Trimming removed 5 bases from V and 2 bases from J, with 24 bases in between. This CDR3 contains 18 residues. CDR3 sequence reads: CASSPAGDRFTPQETQYF. The DNA for the CDR3 is TGTGCCAGCAGCCCGGCGGGCGACAGGTTCACACCTCAAGAGACCCAGTACTTC.

This clone was counted only a few times. The chain has TRBV19 and TRBJ1-6; D gene uncertain. The CDR3 sequence is 16 residues long. V dropped 1 base and J dropped 7 bases, with 14 bases sitting between them. From germline, CDR1 is LNHDA and CDR2 SQIVND (reference sequence). The CDR3 spells CASSIGPDTSNSPLHF. Written as DNA, the CDR3 is TGTGCCAGTAGTATAGGTCCAGACACCTCGAATTCACCCCTCCACTTT.

The chain joins TRBV30 to TRBJ2-1, with TRBD2 matching over 13 bases. V was pared by 2 bases and J by 7 bases, with 8 bases of the junction left unmatched. The CDR3 is made up of 16 amino acids. The V gene's germline CDR1 is GTSNPN and CDR2 SVGIG (reference sequence). CDR3 coding DNA: TGTGCCTGGAGTACACTAGCGGGGGGGAACTGGAATGAGCAGTTCTTC. The encoded protein is CAWSTLAGGNWNEQFF. Combining the CDR3 with reference TRBV30 and TRBJ2-1 gives the whole variable domain SQTIHQWPATLVQPVGSPLSLECTVEGTSNPNLYWYRQAAGRGLQLLFYSVGIGQISSEVPQNLSASRPQDRQFILSSKKLLLSDSGFYLCAWSTLAGGNWNEQFFGPGTRLTVL.